The 7 T cell receptor beta chains below all came from one sample that was sequenced in a study of blood T cell repertoires in COVID-19. Some clones are missing from TCRdb's copy, which holds only in-frame ones; the method was immunoSEQ multiplex PCR. The sample contains approximately 72,000 clones, roughly nine tenths of which appear only once. Sequenced input: peripheral blood. These receptors all stem from a woman aged 55 to 70 with acute or convalescent COVID-19.

The V and J genes are TRBV5-4 and TRBJ2-7; 7 positions match TRBD1. Unmatched junction bases numbered 7, after V lost 4 bases and J lost 3 bases. This CDR3 comprises 14 residues. Germline values: CDR1 SGHNT, CDR2 YYREEE (reference sequence). This CDR3 reads CASSPAGTDYEQYF. Written as DNA, the CDR3 is TGTGCCAGCAGCCCGGCCGGGACAGACTACGAGCAGTACTTC.

The rearrangement joins TRBV6-5 to TRBJ2-1; D unresolved. The germline gives CDR1 MNHEY, CDR2 SVGAGI. The CDR3 contains 14 residues. V gave up 6 bases and J gave up 1 base, with 10 bases separating them. The CDR3 DNA follows: TGTGCCAGCAGGGTTACCCGGTCCTACAATGAGCAGTTCTTC. Translating it yields CASRVTRSYNEQFF.

This chain links TRBV6-2 or TRBV6-3 with TRBJ2-2; no definite D call. Trimming removed 0 bases from V and 0 bases from J, with 5 bases in between. This CDR3 is 15 amino acids long. Germline V gene sequence: CDR1 MNHEY, CDR2 SVGEGT. This CDR3 is CASSYSFTNTGELFF. CDR3 sequence (DNA): TGTGCCAGCAGTTACTCGTTTACGAACACCGGGGAGCTGTTTTTT.

This rearrangement joins TRBV20-1 to TRBJ1-4; tentative D call: TRBD1 (5 bases). Trimming left V 7 bases short and J 3 bases short, with 6 bases between. Germline assignment: CDR1 DFQATT and CDR2 SNEGSKA (reference sequence). CDR3 length equals 11 residues. CDR3 DNA sequence: TGCAGTGTACAGGCTAATGAAAAACTGTTTTTT. Encoded protein: CSVQANEKLFF.

The genes are TRBV19 and TRBJ2-7, with 8 bases aligning to TRBD2. J lost 6 bases, V lost 4 bases, and 11 bases had no gene match. There are 15 residues in the CDR3. Germline-derived CDR1 and CDR2 are LNHDA and SQIVND (reference sequence). CDR3 sequence (DNA): TGTGCCAGTAGTAGACAAGAGGCGGGGGGCTCCGAGCAGTACTTC. The encoded protein is CASSRQEAGGSEQYF.

The rearrangement uses TRBV30 and TRBJ1-4; 8 nucleotides agree with TRBD1. The CDR3 totals 14 residues. V dropped 4 bases and J dropped 7; count of bases not matched to a gene: 8. Germline V gene data show CDR1 as GTSNPN and CDR2 as SVGIG (reference sequence). The CDR3 region is CAWNPGGAGEKLFF. In nucleotides, the CDR3 is TGTGCCTGGAATCCAGGGGGCGCCGGTGAAAAACTGTTTTTT.

The chain joins TRBV19 to TRBJ2-5; TRBD2 is a possible D gene (5 bases). V lost 2 bases and J lost 5, with 15 bases in between. Per germline, CDR1 LNHDA and CDR2 SQIVND (reference sequence). The CDR3 contains 15 residues. Here the CDR3 DNA reads TGTGCCAGTAGTATACAGTACAGCGGCGGCGAGACCCAGTACTTC. It encodes CASSIQYSGGETQYF.